The next 21 T cell receptor beta chains were all read from a single sample in a study of OX40 agonist ivuxolimab in advanced cancers. Libraries were prepared by immunoSEQ multiplex PCR; TCRdb keeps only in-frame clonotypes and omits some of them. The repertoire holds about 47,000 clones, with around 90% as singletons. This material consisted of CD4+ or CD8+ T cells sorted from blood, taken in a trial of the OX40 agonist ivuxolimab. The receptors were gathered from an adult with an advanced solid tumor such as melanoma, head and neck, liver or kidney cancer.

The genes are TRBV15 and TRBJ2-5; 9 nucleotides agree with TRBD2. The CDR3 sequence is 18 residues long. The junction had 15 bases not matched to a gene; V was cut back by 3 bases and J by 4 bases. CDR1 and CDR2 (germline): LNHNV, YYDKDF (reference sequence). The DNA for the CDR3 is TGTGCCACCAGCAGTGGGGCTAGCGGGACGCCGAGGGCAGAGACCCAGTACTTC. Translating it yields CATSSGASGTPRAETQYF.

Here the CDR3 DNA reads TGCGCCAGCAGCGCTGACACGGGAAGAGACTACGAGCAGTACTTC. Translation: CASSADTGRDYEQYF. This chain links TRBV5-1 with TRBJ2-7; a weak D match, TRBD2 (5 bases). This CDR3 has 15 amino acids. V was cut by 4 bases and J by 3 bases, with 17 bases left in between. Germline assignment: CDR1 SGHRS and CDR2 YFSETQ. Together with reference TRBV5-1 and TRBJ2-7, the CDR3 gives the full variable domain: KAGVTQTPRYLIKTRGQQVTLSCSPISGHRSVSWYQQTPGQGLQFLFEYFSETQRNKGNFPGRFSGRQFSNSRSEMNVSTLELGDSALYLCASSADTGRDYEQYFGPGTRLTVT.

J is TRBJ2-3 and V is TRBV9, with D tentatively TRBD1 (8 bases). The CDR3 sequence is 16 residues long. Germline values: CDR1 SGDLS, CDR2 YYNGEE. The V end was cut by 2 bases, the J end by 5 bases, with 18 bases between. The CDR3 sequence: CASSVLGQGGGDTQYF. The CDR3 nucleotides read TGTGCCAGCAGCGTTCTCGGACAGGGCGGGGGAGATACGCAGTATTTT. Drawing the rest from reference TRBV9 and TRBJ2-3, the complete variable domain is DSGVTQTPKHLITATGQRVTLRCSPRSGDLSVYWYQQSLDQGLQFLIQYYNGEERAKGNILERFSAQQFPDLHSELNLSSLELGDSALYFCASSVLGQGGGDTQYFGPGTRLTVL.

The V gene is TRBV5-1, the J gene TRBJ1-3; tentative D call: TRBD1 (5 bases). Germline V gene data show CDR1 as SGHRS and CDR2 as YFSETQ. V dropped 1 base and J dropped 1 base, with 9 bases sitting between them. This CDR3 region has 15 residues. For the CDR3, the DNA is TGCGCCAGCAGCTTGAAGGGGCTGTCTGGAAACACCATATATTTT. Its translation: CASSLKGLSGNTIYF.

This rearrangement joins TRBV6-6 to TRBJ2-1, with 7 bases aligning to TRBD1. The CDR3 extends over 16 amino acids. Germline CDR1 is MNHNY and CDR2 is SVGAGI (reference sequence). With 0 bases clipped from V and 5 bases from J, the junction kept 7 bases outside the gene matches. The DNA for the CDR3 is TGTGCCAGCAGTTACTCGGCAGGGGGAAGGAACAATGAGCAGTTCTTC. As protein: CASSYSAGGRNNEQFF.

The chain has TRBV18 and TRBJ2-5, with D maybe TRBD2 (6 bases). V lost 3 bases to trimming and J lost 5 bases, with 22 bases between them. The CDR3 is 17 amino acids. Germline-derived CDR1 and CDR2 are KGHSH and LQKENI. CDR3 loop: CASSPNTAATGEETQYF. CDR3 DNA sequence: TGTGCCAGCTCACCGAACACCGCCGCTACGGGAGAGGAGACCCAGTACTTC.

The chain links TRBV7-3 to TRBJ2-7, with 11 bases lining up with TRBD1. Trimming removed 3 bases from V and 4 bases from J; junction bases left unmatched: 2. The CDR3 is made up of 14 amino acids. CDR1 and CDR2 (germline): SGHTA, FQGTGA. CDR3 DNA: TGTGCCAGCAGCTTGGACAGGGGGCGGTACGAGCAGTACTTC. Its protein is CASSLDRGRYEQYF.

The V and J genes are TRBV11-2 and TRBJ2-7, with 7 bases aligning to TRBD1. The ends lost 5 bases at V and 5 bases at J; junction bases unmatched: 6. This CDR3 has 13 residues. CDR1 SGHAT and CDR2 FQNNGV come from the germline V gene. The CDR3 region is CASSQDRDNEQYF. The CDR3 DNA reads as TGTGCCAGCAGCCAAGACAGGGACAACGAGCAGTACTTC.

This chain links TRBV28 with TRBJ2-6; tentatively, D is TRBD1 (6 bases). The CDR3 runs 17 residues. The V gene lost 6 bases and the J gene lost 0 bases, with 15 bases spanning the gap. Germline values: CDR1 MDHEN, CDR2 SYDVKM. DNA of the CDR3: TGTGCCAGCAGCCCGACAGGATTTAACTCTGGGGCCAACGTCCTGACTTTC. It encodes CASSPTGFNSGANVLTF.

This clone has just one count. The rearrangement joins TRBV11-2 to TRBJ2-7; 7 nucleotides line up with TRBD2. The CDR3 length is 15 residues. The germline V gene encodes CDR1 SGHAT and CDR2 FQNNGV. V shed 5 bases, J shed 3 bases, and the junction held 10 bases outside the gene matches. CDR3 sequence reads: CASSPGTNPYYEQYF. The CDR3 DNA follows: TGTGCCAGCAGCCCTGGGACTAACCCTTACTACGAGCAGTACTTC.

The J gene is TRBJ2-5, the V gene TRBV13, with 8 positions matching TRBD1. The better agreement between TRBJ2-7 and the DNA end casts doubt on the J call. Per the germline V gene, CDR1 is PRHDT and CDR2 is FYEKMQ (reference sequence). There are 14 residues in the CDR3. The CDR3 DNA is TGTGCCAGCAGCCAGGACAGGGTGAGGAACGAGCAGTACTTC. Its protein product is CASSQDRVRNEQYF.

The rearrangement links TRBV2 to TRBJ2-1; perhaps TRBD2 as D (5 bases). Trimming took off 7 bases at V and 9 bases at J, with 22 bases between the two ends. The CDR3 runs to 15 residues. Germline lookup yields CDR1 SNHLY and CDR2 FYNNEI. CDR3 loop: CASKRAGAQVSEQFF. As DNA, the CDR3 is TGTGCCAGCAAGAGGGCGGGTGCCCAGGTGAGTGAGCAGTTCTTC.

V usage is TRBV2 and J usage is TRBJ2-1; TRBD2 is a possible D gene (6 bases). CDR3 length: 15 residues. Germline CDR1 is SNHLY and CDR2 is FYNNEI. Trimming removed 4 bases from V and 4 bases from J, with 14 bases in between. DNA for the CDR3: TGTGCCAGCAGTGGTAGGGCGGGACTTTACAATGAGCAGTTCTTC. The encoded protein is CASSGRAGLYNEQFF.

The chain recombines TRBV7-2 with TRBJ2-7, with D perhaps TRBD2 (6 bases). From germline, CDR1 is SGHTA and CDR2 FQGNSA. Trimming left V 1 base short and J 7 bases short, with 11 bases between. There are 13 residues in the CDR3. This chain's CDR3 is CASSLESGGEQYF. The CDR3 nucleotides read TGTGCCAGCAGCTTAGAGTCCGGGGGTGAGCAGTACTTC. Combining the CDR3 with reference TRBV7-2 and TRBJ2-7 gives the whole variable domain GAGVSQSPSNKVTEKGKDVELRCDPISGHTALYWYRQSLGQGLEFLIYFQGNSAPDKSGLPSDRFSAERTGGSVSTLTIQRTQQEDSAVYLCASSLESGGEQYFGPGTRLTVT.

V and J are TRBV21-1 and TRBJ2-3. TRBV21-1 is labeled a pseudogene. The CDR3 is 17 amino acids. CDR3: CASSKEEDHEAPDTQYF. The CDR3 nucleotides read TGTGCCAGCAGCAAAGAAGAGGACCACGAGGCCCCAGATACGCAGTATTTT.

The CDR3 loop is CATADGLAGGADTQYF. The CDR3 DNA is TGTGCCACGGCAGACGGACTAGCGGGAGGGGCAGATACGCAGTATTTT. The V gene is TRBV10-3, the J gene TRBJ2-3; TRBD2 agrees at 15 bases. Germline lookup yields CDR1 ENHRY and CDR2 SYGVKD. The trim removed 10 bases at V and 4 bases at J, leaving 9 bases unmatched. The CDR3 runs to 16 residues.

The chain recombines TRBV10-3 with TRBJ2-7; no definite D call. The CDR3 consists of 12 residues. V was pared by 4 bases and J by 0 bases, with 4 bases between. CDR1 ENHRY and CDR2 SYGVKD come from the germline V gene. The CDR3 DNA reads TGTGCCATCAGTGGGAGCTCCTACGAGCAGTACTTC. Translated, it gives CAISGSSYEQYF.

The gene calls are TRBV5-1 and TRBJ1-3, with no clear D. CDR3 length: 14 residues. Germline-derived CDR1 and CDR2 are SGHRS and YFSETQ. Trimming stripped 3 bases from V and 0 bases from J, with 7 bases between. The CDR3: CASSSDFSGNTIYF. The CDR3 DNA sequence: TGCGCCAGCAGCTCGGACTTCTCTGGAAACACCATATATTTT.

This clone occurred once. The rearrangement joins TRBV6-5 to TRBJ2-7; tentatively, D is TRBD1 or TRBD2 (6 bases each). Germline V gene sequence: CDR1 MNHEY, CDR2 SVGAGI. The CDR3 has 15 amino acids. The V and J ends lost 6 bases and 2 bases respectively, with 17 bases between them. This CDR3 is CASSDGGHLTYEQYF. CDR3 nucleotide sequence: TGTGCCAGCAGCGACGGGGGACACCTCACCTACGAGCAGTACTTC.

The chain links TRBV5-3 to TRBJ1-5; TRBD1 is a possible D gene (5 bases). TRBV5-3 is known as an ORF, though its function is uncertain. This CDR3 comprises 15 residues. V shed 6 bases and J shed 2 bases, with 15 bases lying between them. The CDR3, as DNA: TGTGCCAGAAACCAAAGCCAGGGTGGCAATCAGCCCCAGCATTTT. Its protein product is CARNQSQGGNQPQHF.

The chain employs TRBV7-6 and TRBJ2-1, with 8 bases fitting TRBD2. After removal of 0 bases from V and 5 bases from J, the junction contained 12 bases not matched to a gene. Germline V gene lookup returns CDR1 SGHVS and CDR2 FNYEAQ. The CDR3 consists of 18 residues. The chain's CDR3 is CASSLALKRERGHNEQFF. The CDR3 DNA follows: TGTGCCAGCAGCTTAGCGTTGAAGCGGGAGAGGGGCCACAATGAGCAGTTCTTC.